This TCR beta chain was recovered during a study of CD8 T cells in ankylosing spondylitis. The sample holds many counts of this clonotype. Its antigen is currently unknown. The V segment lost 8 bases and the J segment 3 bases; nucleotides outside the gene matches: 8. Germline V gives CDR1 LGHDT, CDR2 YNNKEL (reference sequence). CDR3 size: 15 residues. Study results and caveats: Disease-linked clones bore a CD8+ phenotype and were relatively rare in peripheral blood.

Libraries for TCR beta were made by quantitative 5'-RACE with molecular barcodes. Each CDR3 protein gets one entry after TCRdb re-called the 5' RACE reads with MiXCR. The data contain around 130,000 distinct CDR3 sequences, 7% of them seen just once; the ten biggest clones take up approximately 12%. The gene calls are TRBV3-1 and TRBJ2-3; 10 bases line up with TRBD2. The source material was blood, either unsorted or a sorted T cell fraction (not recorded which). This TCR was recovered from a male donor with ankylosing spondylitis or in good health (not recorded which). CDR3 sequence (DNA): TGTGCCAGCGGGATCGGACTAGCGGAAACAGATACGCAGTATTTT. Translation gives CASGIGLAETDTQYF.